These 14 T cell receptor beta chains came from one sample sequenced in a study of CD8 T cells in ankylosing spondylitis. Overall study results and limits: For ankylosing spondylitis blood, a TCR beta motif of 8 or 9 highly homologous variants appeared characteristic.

For these receptors, no antigen is known. A single record per CDR3 protein comes from TCRdb applying MiXCR to the 5' RACE reads. This sample yields around 440,000 distinct CDR3 sequences, of which 15% to 20% are seen a single time; about 0.94% belongs to the top ten. The sample comprised blood, either unsorted or a sorted T cell fraction (not recorded which). These receptors originate from a male donor with ankylosing spondylitis.

This clonotype was seen only a few times. This chain joins TRBV4-3 and TRBJ1-5; D gene uncertain. CDR3 length: 14 residues. Trimming cost V 2 bases and J 5 bases, with 10 bases left between them. Germline V gene data show CDR1 as LGHNA and CDR2 as YSLEER. CDR3 residues: CASSQPRSHQPQHF. CDR3 nucleotides: TGCGCCAGCAGCCAACCTCGATCGCATCAGCCCCAGCATTTT.

V usage is TRBV7-3 and J usage is TRBJ2-3, with D unresolved. Germline V gene sequence: CDR1 SGHTA, CDR2 FQGTGA. Trimming took off 6 bases at V and 0 bases at J, with 7 bases between the two ends. The CDR3 is 13 residues long. For the CDR3, the DNA is TGTGCCAGCAGGAACTTTAGCACAGATACGCAGTATTTT. Its protein is CASRNFSTDTQYF. Together with reference TRBV7-3 and TRBJ2-3, the CDR3 gives the full variable domain: GAGVSQTPSNKVTEKGKYVELRCDPISGHTALYWYRQSLGQGPEFLIYFQGTGAADDSGLPNDRFFAVRPEGSVSTLKIQRTERGDSAVYLCASRNFSTDTQYFGPGTRLTVL.

This clonotype was detected only a few times. The chain is built from TRBV11-2 and TRBJ1-4; no clear D gene. The germline V and J ends were trimmed by 3 bases and 16 bases, with 12 bases remaining between them. Germline V gene data show CDR1 as SGHAT and CDR2 as FQNNGV. The CDR3 is made up of 11 amino acids. The CDR3: CASSFGGSPFF. In DNA, the CDR3 is TGTGCCAGCAGCTTTGGCGGTTCACCGTTTTTT. The full variable domain, in which reference TRBV11-2 and TRBJ1-4 provide the parts outside the CDR3, is EAGVAQSPRYKIIEKRQSVAFWCNPISGHATLYWYQQILGQGPKLLIQFQNNGVVDDSQLPKDRFSAERLKGVDSTLKIQPAKLEDSAVYLCASSFGGSPFFGSGTQLSVL.

This clonotype appeared a few times. The junction differs from germline at one of its ends, possibly a read error. The chain couples TRBV6-5 to TRBJ1-2, with a tentative D call TRBD1 (5 bases). Germline lookup yields CDR1 MNHEY and CDR2 SVGAGI. The CDR3 totals 10 residues. The CDR3 reads CASSKRDGDF. The CDR3, as DNA: TGTGCCAGCAGTAAAAGGGACGGGGACTTC.

The sample holds a few counts of this clonotype. The chain has TRBV24-1 and TRBJ2-3; D is possibly TRBD2 (6 bases). V gave up 1 base and J gave up 4 bases, with 17 bases separating them. The germline gives CDR1 KGHDR, CDR2 SFDVKD. This CDR3 comprises 17 residues. The CDR3 loop is CATSDLPGTPWADTQYF. The CDR3 bases are TGTGCCACCAGTGATTTACCCGGGACTCCCTGGGCAGATACGCAGTATTTT.

This clonotype was counted ten times or more. V usage is TRBV11-2 and J usage is TRBJ2-4, with 7 bases identical to TRBD1. The V and J ends lost 5 bases and 3 bases, in that order; junction bases with no gene match: 7. Looked up from germline, CDR1 is SGHAT and CDR2 is FQNNGV. The CDR3 is made up of 15 amino acids. In DNA, the CDR3 is TGTGCCAGCAGCCCCCTAACAGGGGTCAAAAACATTCAGTACTTC. Encoded protein: CASSPLTGVKNIQYF.

The CDR3 DNA reads as TGCGCCAGCAGCTCGGGCCGTGGCCCAGCAGGGTACAATGAGCAGTTCTTC. Its translation is CASSSGRGPAGYNEQFF. V is TRBV5-1 and J is TRBJ2-1, with D possibly matching TRBD1 (5 bases). In germline, CDR1 is SGHRS, CDR2 YFSETQ. V lost 3 bases, J lost 4 bases, and 20 bases lay in between. The length of the CDR3 is 17 residues.

V gene TRBV20-1 combines with J gene TRBJ1-2; D is undetermined. The CDR3 consists of 13 residues. From germline, CDR1 is DFQATT and CDR2 SNEGSKA (reference sequence). Trimming took 6 bases from V and 0 from J, leaving 11 bases between them. CDR3 sequence: CSAPGPSNYGYTF. The CDR3 DNA follows: TGCAGTGCGCCGGGCCCCTCTAACTATGGCTACACCTTC.

This sequence joins TRBV18 and TRBJ1-1; D is undetermined. This CDR3 comprises 15 residues. Germline CDR1 KGHSH, CDR2 LQKENI. Between the trimmed V and J ends, which lost 3 bases and 1 base, there was a span of 12 bases. CDR3 nucleotide sequence: TGTGCCAGCTCACCCCAGAGTCATGGGAACACTGAAGCTTTCTTT. Its translation is CASSPQSHGNTEAFF.

In this sample, this clonotype turned up a few times. The rearrangement links TRBV12-5 to TRBJ1-5; weak D call: TRBD1 (5 bases). The CDR3 contains 14 residues. V lost 3 bases and J 6 bases, leaving 12 bases between the germline ends. CDR1 is LGHNT, CDR2 FRNRAP, per germline. This CDR3 is CASGFSSQGQPQHF. Written as DNA, the CDR3 is TGTGCTAGTGGTTTCTCGTCCCAGGGTCAGCCCCAGCATTTT.

This clonotype was seen repeatedly, ten times or more. This sequence joins TRBV7-9 and TRBJ1-1, with D possibly TRBD1 on 5 matching bases. Trimming stripped 3 bases from V and 1 base from J, with 12 bases between. The germline V gene encodes CDR1 SEHNR and CDR2 FQNEAQ (reference sequence). The CDR3 consists of 15 residues. CDR3 DNA: TGTGCCAGCAGCTTTATCCGACAGACGAACACTGAAGCTTTCTTT. It yields the protein CASSFIRQTNTEAFF.

In its sample, this clonotype was seen a few times. The chain has TRBV5-6 and TRBJ2-3; D not certain. Germline loops: CDR1 SGHDT, CDR2 YYEEEE. Between the trimmed V and J ends, which lost 3 bases and 5 bases, there was a span of 10 bases. The CDR3 runs 13 residues. CDR3 protein: CASSSKTVDTQYF. The CDR3 DNA sequence: TGTGCCAGCAGCTCGAAGACTGTAGATACGCAGTATTTT.

The chain recombines TRBV5-1 with TRBJ1-2, with D unresolved. The CDR3 sequence is 14 residues long. V was cut by 0 bases and J by 2 bases, with 8 bases left in between. Germline V gene data show CDR1 as SGHRS and CDR2 as YFSETQ. CDR3 protein: CASSLELGNYGYTF. The DNA of the CDR3 is TGCGCCAGCAGCTTGGAATTGGGAAACTATGGCTACACCTTC. The whole variable domain, filled in from reference TRBV5-1 and TRBJ1-2, reads KAGVTQTPRYLIKTRGQQVTLSCSPISGHRSVSWYQQTPGQGLQFLFEYFSETQRNKGNFPGRFSGRQFSNSRSEMNVSTLELGDSALYLCASSLELGNYGYTFGSGTRLTVV.

The table lists this clonotype with a few counts. This chain links TRBV20-1 with TRBJ1-1; D remains ambiguous. Germline V gene lookup returns CDR1 DFQATT and CDR2 SNEGSKA (reference sequence). The CDR3 extends over 13 amino acids. Trimming cost V 2 bases and J 7 bases, with 14 bases left between them. The CDR3 DNA reads as TGCAGTGCTAGACTTAAAGCCCGCAGTGAAGCTTTCTTT. Translated, it gives CSARLKARSEAFF.